This note documents a single TCR beta chain sequence. Antigen specificity is unknown. The entry originates in a study of T-cell reconstitution after alpha-beta-depleted transplantation in children. Findings and limits, study-wide: There were some patients whose high TCRbeta diversity at day 60 came from surviving recipient T cells and thymic progenitors. Roughly two months post-transplant, alpha-beta T cells reportedly originated from several hundred graft clones that had expanded.

Unique molecular identifiers featured in how the TCRbeta library was prepared. TCRdb passed the PCR reads through MiXCR, listing each CDR3 protein once. Found here are 780,000 or so distinct CDR3 sequences, roughly 15% of them singletons; the top ten hold approximately 5%. The CDR3 covers 15 residues. Between the trimmed V and J ends, which lost 3 bases and 3 bases, there was a span of 14 bases. V usage is TRBV12-3 or TRBV12-4 and J usage is TRBJ1-1; D is unresolved. The TCR originated in a male patient younger than 18 who had a stem cell transplant for acute lymphoblastic leukemia, so the T cells may come from the graft donor. The sequencing here drew on PBMCs, mostly from graft donor cells, taken 360 days after TCRalphabeta/CD19-depleted stem cell transplant. The CDR3 DNA is TGTGCCAGCAGTTTTTTATCGGGTATGGACACTGAAGCTTTCTTT. Its protein is CASSFLSGMDTEAFF.